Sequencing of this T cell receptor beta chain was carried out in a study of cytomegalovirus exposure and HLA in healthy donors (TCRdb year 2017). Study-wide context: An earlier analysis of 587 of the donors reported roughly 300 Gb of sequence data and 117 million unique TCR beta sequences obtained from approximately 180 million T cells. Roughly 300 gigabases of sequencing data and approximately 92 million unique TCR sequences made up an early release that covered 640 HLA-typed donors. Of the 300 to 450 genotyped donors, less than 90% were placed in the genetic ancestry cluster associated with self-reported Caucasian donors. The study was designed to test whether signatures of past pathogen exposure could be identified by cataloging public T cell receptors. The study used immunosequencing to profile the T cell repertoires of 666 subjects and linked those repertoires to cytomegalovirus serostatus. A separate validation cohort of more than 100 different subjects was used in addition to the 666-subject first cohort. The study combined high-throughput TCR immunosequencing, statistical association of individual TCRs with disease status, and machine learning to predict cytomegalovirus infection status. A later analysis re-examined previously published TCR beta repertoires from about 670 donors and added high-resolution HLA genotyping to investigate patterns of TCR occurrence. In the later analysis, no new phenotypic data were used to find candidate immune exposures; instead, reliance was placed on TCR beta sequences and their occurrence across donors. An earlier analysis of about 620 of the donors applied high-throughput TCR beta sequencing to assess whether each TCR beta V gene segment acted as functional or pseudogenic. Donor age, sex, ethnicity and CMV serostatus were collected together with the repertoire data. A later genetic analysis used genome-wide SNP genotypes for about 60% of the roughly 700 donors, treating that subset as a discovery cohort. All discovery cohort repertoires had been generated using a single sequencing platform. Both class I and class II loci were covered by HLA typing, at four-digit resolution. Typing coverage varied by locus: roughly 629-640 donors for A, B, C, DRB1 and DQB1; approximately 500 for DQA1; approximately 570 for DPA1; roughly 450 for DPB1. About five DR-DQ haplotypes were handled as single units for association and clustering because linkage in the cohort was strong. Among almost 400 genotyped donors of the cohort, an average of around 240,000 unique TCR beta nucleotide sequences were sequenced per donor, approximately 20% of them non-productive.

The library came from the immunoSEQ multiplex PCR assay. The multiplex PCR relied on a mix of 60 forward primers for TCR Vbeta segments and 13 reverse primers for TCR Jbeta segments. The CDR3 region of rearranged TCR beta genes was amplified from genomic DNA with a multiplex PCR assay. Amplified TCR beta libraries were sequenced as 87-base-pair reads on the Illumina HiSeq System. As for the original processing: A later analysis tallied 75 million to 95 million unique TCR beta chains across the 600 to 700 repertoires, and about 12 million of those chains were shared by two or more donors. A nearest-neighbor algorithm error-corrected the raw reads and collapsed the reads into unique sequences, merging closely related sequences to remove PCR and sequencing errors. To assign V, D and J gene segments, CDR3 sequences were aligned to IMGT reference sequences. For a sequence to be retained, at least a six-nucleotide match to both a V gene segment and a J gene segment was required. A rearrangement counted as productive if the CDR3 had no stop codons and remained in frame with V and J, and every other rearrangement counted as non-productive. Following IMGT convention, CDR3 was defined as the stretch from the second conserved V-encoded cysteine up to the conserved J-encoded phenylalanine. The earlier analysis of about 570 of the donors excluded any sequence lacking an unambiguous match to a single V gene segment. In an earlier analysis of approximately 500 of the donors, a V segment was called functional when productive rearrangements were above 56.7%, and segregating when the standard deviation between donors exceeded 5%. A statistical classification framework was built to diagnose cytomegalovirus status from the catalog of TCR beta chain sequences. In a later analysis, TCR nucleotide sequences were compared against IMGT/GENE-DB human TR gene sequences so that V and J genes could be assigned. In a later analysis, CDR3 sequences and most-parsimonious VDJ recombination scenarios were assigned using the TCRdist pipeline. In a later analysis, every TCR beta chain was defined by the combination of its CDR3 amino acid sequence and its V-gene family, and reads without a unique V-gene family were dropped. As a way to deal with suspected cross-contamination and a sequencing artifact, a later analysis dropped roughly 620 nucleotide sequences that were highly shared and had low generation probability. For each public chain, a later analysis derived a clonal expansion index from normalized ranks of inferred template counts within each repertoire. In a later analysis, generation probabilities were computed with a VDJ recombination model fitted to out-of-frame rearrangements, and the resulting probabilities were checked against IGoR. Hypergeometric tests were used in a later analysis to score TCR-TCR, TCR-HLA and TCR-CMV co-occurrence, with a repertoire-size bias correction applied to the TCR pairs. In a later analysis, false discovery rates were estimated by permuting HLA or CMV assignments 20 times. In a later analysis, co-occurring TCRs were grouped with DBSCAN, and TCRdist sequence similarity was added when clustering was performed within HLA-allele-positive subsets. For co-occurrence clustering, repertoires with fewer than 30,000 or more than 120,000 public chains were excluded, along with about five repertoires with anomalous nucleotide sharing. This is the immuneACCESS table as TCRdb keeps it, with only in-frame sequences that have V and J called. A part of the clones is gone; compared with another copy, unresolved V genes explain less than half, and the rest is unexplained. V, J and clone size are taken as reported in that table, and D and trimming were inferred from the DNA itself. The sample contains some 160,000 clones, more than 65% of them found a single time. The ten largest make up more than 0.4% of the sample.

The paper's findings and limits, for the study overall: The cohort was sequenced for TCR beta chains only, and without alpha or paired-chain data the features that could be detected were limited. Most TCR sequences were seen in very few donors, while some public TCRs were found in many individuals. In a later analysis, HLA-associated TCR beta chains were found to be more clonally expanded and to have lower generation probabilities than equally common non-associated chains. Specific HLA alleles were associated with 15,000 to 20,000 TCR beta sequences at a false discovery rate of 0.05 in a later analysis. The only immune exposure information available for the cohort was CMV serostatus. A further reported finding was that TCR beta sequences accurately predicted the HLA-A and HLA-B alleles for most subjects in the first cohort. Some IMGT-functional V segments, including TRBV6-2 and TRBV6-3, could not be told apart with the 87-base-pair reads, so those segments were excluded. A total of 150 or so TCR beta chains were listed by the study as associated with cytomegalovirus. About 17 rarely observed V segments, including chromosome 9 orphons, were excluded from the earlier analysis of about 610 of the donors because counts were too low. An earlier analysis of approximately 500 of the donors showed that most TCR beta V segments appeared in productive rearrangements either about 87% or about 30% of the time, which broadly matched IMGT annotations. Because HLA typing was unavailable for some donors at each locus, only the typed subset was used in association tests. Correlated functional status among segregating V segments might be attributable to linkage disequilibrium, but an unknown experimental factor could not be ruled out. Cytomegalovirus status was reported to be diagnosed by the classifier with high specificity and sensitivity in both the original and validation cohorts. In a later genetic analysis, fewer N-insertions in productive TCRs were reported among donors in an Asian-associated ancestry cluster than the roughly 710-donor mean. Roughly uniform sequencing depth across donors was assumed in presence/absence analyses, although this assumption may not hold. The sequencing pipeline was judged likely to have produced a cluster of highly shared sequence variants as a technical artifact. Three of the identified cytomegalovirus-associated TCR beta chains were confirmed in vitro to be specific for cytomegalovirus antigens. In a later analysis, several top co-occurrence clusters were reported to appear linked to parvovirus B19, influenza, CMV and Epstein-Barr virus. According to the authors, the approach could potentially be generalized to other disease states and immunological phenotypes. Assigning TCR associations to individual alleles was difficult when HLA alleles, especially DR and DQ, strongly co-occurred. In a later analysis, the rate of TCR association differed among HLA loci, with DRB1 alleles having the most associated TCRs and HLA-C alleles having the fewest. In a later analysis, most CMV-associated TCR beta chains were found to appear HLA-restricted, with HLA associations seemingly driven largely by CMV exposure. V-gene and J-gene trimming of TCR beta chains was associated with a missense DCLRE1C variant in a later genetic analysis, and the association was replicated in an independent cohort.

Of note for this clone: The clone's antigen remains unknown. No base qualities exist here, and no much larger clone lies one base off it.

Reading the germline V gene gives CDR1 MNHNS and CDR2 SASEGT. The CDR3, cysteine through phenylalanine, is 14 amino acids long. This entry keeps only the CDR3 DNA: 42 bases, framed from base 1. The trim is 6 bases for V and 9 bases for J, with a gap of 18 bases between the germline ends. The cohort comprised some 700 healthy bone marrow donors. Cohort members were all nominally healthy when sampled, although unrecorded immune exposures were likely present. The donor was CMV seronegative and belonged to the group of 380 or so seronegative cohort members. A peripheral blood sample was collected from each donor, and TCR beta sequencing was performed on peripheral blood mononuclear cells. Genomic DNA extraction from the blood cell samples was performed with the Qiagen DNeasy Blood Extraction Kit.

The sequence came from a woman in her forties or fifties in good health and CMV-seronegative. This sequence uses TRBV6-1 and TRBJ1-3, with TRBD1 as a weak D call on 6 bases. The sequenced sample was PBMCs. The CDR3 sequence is CASREDSLKSTIYF. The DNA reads TGTGCCAGCAGGGAGGACAGCCTAAAGTCCACCATATATTTT.